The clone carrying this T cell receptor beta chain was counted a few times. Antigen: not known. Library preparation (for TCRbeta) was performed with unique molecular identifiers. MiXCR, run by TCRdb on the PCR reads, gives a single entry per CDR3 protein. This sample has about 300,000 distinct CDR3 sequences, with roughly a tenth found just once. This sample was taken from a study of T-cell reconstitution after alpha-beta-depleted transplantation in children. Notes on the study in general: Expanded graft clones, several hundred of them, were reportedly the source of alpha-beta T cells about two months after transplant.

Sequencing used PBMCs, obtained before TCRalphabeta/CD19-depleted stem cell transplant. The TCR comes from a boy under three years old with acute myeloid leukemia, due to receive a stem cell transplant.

CDR3 protein: CASSFPSSTDTQYF. For the CDR3, the DNA is TGTGCCAGCAGTTTCCCTTCTAGCACAGATACGCAGTATTTT. V is TRBV12-3 or TRBV12-4 and J is TRBJ2-3; D unresolved. CDR3 length: 14 residues. V was trimmed by 3 bases and J by 0 bases, leaving 7 bases between them.